Listed here are 12 T cell receptor beta chains from one sample, sequenced in a study of CD8+ T cells in alopecia areata. RNA was isolated and reverse transcribed to cDNA, the sequencing template. The protocol was immunoSEQ multiplex PCR, while the TCRdb copy is restricted to in-frame clones and leaves out a portion. The profile shows about 150,000 clones, about 56% of them singletons. The treatment: oral pan-JAK inhibitor, 5-10 mg twice daily. The input for sequencing was CD8+ T cells sorted from blood, taken at week 4, from a patient treated with tofacitinib. These receptors were taken from a human donor with alopecia areata.

V usage is TRBV7-6 and J usage is TRBJ1-4; TRBD1 matches at 7 bases. CDR1 is SGHVS and CDR2 is FNYEAQ in the germline V gene. V shed 5 bases and J 0 bases; nucleotides not matched to a gene: 3. CDR3 length: 15 amino acids. DNA of the CDR3: TGTGCCAGCAGCCCAGGGGGAGCAACTAATGAAAAACTGTTTTTT. Its translation: CASSPGGATNEKLFF. Full variable domain (remainder filled in from reference TRBV7-6 and TRBJ1-4): GAGVSQSPRYKVTKRGQDVALRCDPISGHVSLYWYRQALGQGPEFLTYFNYEAQQDKSGLPNDRFSAERPEGSISTLTIQRTEQRDSAMYRCASSPGGATNEKLFFGSGTQLSVL.

V is TRBV29-1 and J is TRBJ2-1, with a tentative D call TRBD2 (9 bases). The V and J ends lost 2 bases and 9 bases respectively, with 32 bases between them. Germline-derived CDR1 and CDR2 are SQVTM and ANQGSEA. This CDR3 has 19 residues. CDR3 in amino acids: CSVEYSGQGGAGGYLEQFF. As DNA, the CDR3 is TGCAGCGTTGAATACTCCGGACAGGGAGGCGCGGGGGGGTATCTTGAGCAGTTCTTC.

This sequence joins TRBV29-1 and TRBJ2-2, with D unresolved. Per the germline V gene, CDR1 is SQVTM and CDR2 is ANQGSEA. The germline V and J ends were trimmed by 0 bases and 4 bases, with 12 bases remaining between them. This CDR3 has 15 residues. Here the CDR3 reads CSVEDWAETTGELFF. The CDR3 nucleotides are TGCAGCGTTGAAGATTGGGCCGAAACCACCGGGGAGCTGTTTTTT.

The chain couples TRBV5-6 to TRBJ2-2; D is unresolved. CDR3 length: 13 residues. Germline CDR1 is SGHDT and CDR2 is YYEEEE. Trimming removed 5 bases at V and 5 bases at J, with 10 bases between. DNA of the CDR3: TGTGCCAGCAGTGGCGGACCAACCGGGGAGCTGTTTTTT. Translated: CASSGGPTGELFF.

The chain is built from TRBV30 and TRBJ1-2, with a weak D call TRBD1 (5 bases). This CDR3 has 14 amino acids. Between the trimmed V and J ends, which lost 0 bases and 4 bases, there was a span of 12 bases. Germline CDR1 GTSNPN, CDR2 SVGIG (reference sequence). CDR3 nucleotides: TGTGCCTGGAGTGTACCTCAGGGCGGCTATGGCTACACCTTC. The encoded protein is CAWSVPQGGYGYTF. The whole variable domain, remainder taken from reference TRBV30 and TRBJ1-2, is SQTIHQWPATLVQPVGSPLSLECTVEGTSNPNLYWYRQAAGRGLQLLFYSVGIGQISSEVPQNLSASRPQDRQFILSSKKLLLSDSGFYLCAWSVPQGGYGYTFGSGTRLTVV.

This clone was picked up a small number of times. The rearrangement uses TRBV7-9 and TRBJ2-5, with 14 bases fitting TRBD2. With 3 bases clipped from V and 5 bases from J, the junction kept 8 bases outside the gene matches. CDR1 is SEHNR and CDR2 is FQNEAQ in the germline V gene (reference sequence). CDR3 length: 17 amino acids. The CDR3: CASSFPGLAGGKETQYF. The CDR3 DNA reads as TGTGCCAGCAGCTTCCCTGGACTAGCGGGGGGAAAGGAGACCCAGTACTTC. The variable domain in full, completed from reference TRBV7-9 and TRBJ2-5, reads DTGVSQNPRHKITKRGQNVTFRCDPISEHNRLYWYRQTLGQGPEFLTYFQNEAQLEKSRLLSDRFSAERPKGSFSTLEIQRTEQGDSAMYLCASSFPGLAGGKETQYFGPGTRLLVL.

The gene calls are TRBV4-2 and TRBJ1-6; D unresolved. The CDR3 is made up of 13 amino acids. Germline assignment: CDR1 LGHNA and CDR2 YNFKEQ. Trimming shortened V by 0 bases and J by 17 bases, and 14 bases separated the two germline ends. CDR3 sequence: CASSQDGHLLVHF. The CDR3 bases are TGTGCCAGCAGCCAAGATGGGCACTTACTTGTCCACTTT.

The chain is built from TRBV2 and TRBJ2-7; 9 bases match TRBD1. Germline V CDR1 and CDR2: SNHLY, FYNNEI. V lost 3 bases and J lost 6; bases outside the gene matches: 6. CDR3 size: 14 residues. The CDR3 DNA follows: TGTGCCAGCAGTGATGAAACAGGGGGCCTCGAGCAGTACTTC. Its protein product is CASSDETGGLEQYF.

Regarding this clone: The junction departs from germline at one end; a sequencing error may be responsible. V and J are TRBV20-1 and TRBJ1-2; possible D gene TRBD1, 6 bases. In germline, CDR1 is DFQATT, CDR2 SNEGSKA (reference sequence). The CDR3 runs to 11 residues. This CDR3 reads CSALHLDRPAF. In nucleotides, the CDR3 is TGCAGTGCTTTACATCTCGACAGGCCGGCATTC.

This chain joins TRBV25-1 and TRBJ1-1; weak D call: TRBD1 (5 bases). This CDR3 is built from 12 residues. Germline CDR1 is MGHDK and CDR2 is SYGVNS. Trimming removed 2 bases at V and 8 bases at J, with 9 bases between. In DNA form, the CDR3 reads TGTGCCAGCAGTGAAACCAGGGAAGAAGCTTTCTTT. Amino acids: CASSETREEAFF.

The rearrangement uses TRBV4-1 and TRBJ1-1, with TRBD1 matching 7 bases. CDR1 is MGHRA and CDR2 is YSYEKL in the germline V gene. The CDR3 runs to 15 residues. The ends lost 5 bases at V and 4 bases at J; junction bases unmatched: 10. DNA for the CDR3: TGCGCCAGCAGCGTACCGGGACAGATGGGCACTGAAGCTTTCTTT. It yields the protein CASSVPGQMGTEAFF.

The chain recombines TRBV4-3 with TRBJ1-5; D not certain. The germline CDR1 and CDR2 sequences are LGHNA and YSLEER. Trimming left V 1 base short and J 4 bases short, with 11 bases between. CDR3 length: 15 residues. The CDR3 sequence is CASSQVRQENQPQHF. The CDR3 DNA sequence: TGCGCCAGCAGCCAAGTGAGGCAGGAAAATCAGCCCCAGCATTTT.